Below, one TCR beta chain is given with its context. Its specificity is not known. The germline V gene has CDR1 LGHNA and CDR2 YSLEER. The CDR3 runs to 15 residues. The trim removed 2 bases at V and 8 bases at J, leaving 3 bases unmatched. This entry is derived from a study of cytomegalovirus exposure and HLA in healthy donors. Broader study findings: Analysis was carried out at a later point, and it linked a missense DCLRE1C variant to TCR beta V- and J-gene trimming. Confirmation in vitro established that a few CMV-associated chains were specific for CMV antigens. Some TCR beta chains (164 of them) were listed as cytomegalovirus-associated. Later work found most CMV-associated TCR beta chains apparently HLA-restricted.

The PCR contained 60 Vbeta and 13 Jbeta primers. Profiled with immunoSEQ multiplex PCR; TCRdb holds only in-frame clones, not every one. The repertoire has approximately 44,000 clones, roughly 80% of them found once; the top ten carry approximately 2.6%. This sequence joins TRBV4-3 and TRBJ2-1; TRBD2 aligns across 13 bases. Sequences were obtained from PBMCs. This receptor was taken from a middle-aged man in good health and CMV-seronegative. The CDR3 DNA is TGCGCCAGCAGCCAAACTAGCGGGAGGGCCGATGAGCAGTTCTTC. Translation: CASSQTSGRADEQFF.